The 3 T cell receptor beta chains reported below all come from one sample, sequenced in a study of Ad26.COV2.S vaccination and SARS-CoV-2 variants. Only in-frame clones appear in the TCRdb table, and some are missing; sequencing was by immunoSEQ multiplex PCR. The table has hundreds of thousands of clones, 70% to 90% seen once. As for treatment: 19 received Ad26.COV2.S at low or high dose, single or two shots; roughly five received placebo; per-sample allocation not given. After the first vaccine or placebo injection, samples were drawn on day 63. This specimen was peripheral blood, taken in a trial of Ad26.COV2.S vaccine versus placebo. Receptors were obtained from a person aged 18-65 years who received the Ad26.COV2.S COVID-19 vaccine or a placebo.

The chain joins TRBV4-1 to TRBJ2-6; 8 bases map to TRBD1. This CDR3 comprises 18 residues. Germline V gene lookup returns CDR1 MGHRA and CDR2 YSYEKL. V lost 6 bases to trimming and J lost 4 bases; unmatched junction nucleotides: 14. The DNA of the CDR3 is TGCGCCAGCAGATTCACAGGGGGAACAAGGTCCGGGGCCAACGTCCTGACTTTC. Its translation: CASRFTGGTRSGANVLTF.

This rearrangement joins TRBV4-1 to TRBJ1-3, with TRBD1 as a possible D gene (5 bases). CDR1 MGHRA and CDR2 YSYEKL come from the germline V gene. This CDR3 comprises 14 residues. V lost 0 bases to trimming and J lost 3 bases, with 6 bases between them. CDR3: CASSQDRGGNTIYF. The CDR3 DNA reads TGCGCCAGCAGCCAAGATAGGGGTGGAAACACCATATATTTT.

CDR3 nucleotide sequence: TGTGCCATCAGTCCGGGCCGAGGGACGGAGACCCAGTACTTC. Its protein product is CAISPGRGTETQYF. The chain combines TRBV10-3 with TRBJ2-5; D is perhaps TRBD1 or TRBD2 (5 bases each). CDR1 and CDR2 (germline): ENHRY, SYGVKD. Deletions cut 5 bases from V and 5 bases from J, with 15 bases between. The CDR3 length is 14 residues.